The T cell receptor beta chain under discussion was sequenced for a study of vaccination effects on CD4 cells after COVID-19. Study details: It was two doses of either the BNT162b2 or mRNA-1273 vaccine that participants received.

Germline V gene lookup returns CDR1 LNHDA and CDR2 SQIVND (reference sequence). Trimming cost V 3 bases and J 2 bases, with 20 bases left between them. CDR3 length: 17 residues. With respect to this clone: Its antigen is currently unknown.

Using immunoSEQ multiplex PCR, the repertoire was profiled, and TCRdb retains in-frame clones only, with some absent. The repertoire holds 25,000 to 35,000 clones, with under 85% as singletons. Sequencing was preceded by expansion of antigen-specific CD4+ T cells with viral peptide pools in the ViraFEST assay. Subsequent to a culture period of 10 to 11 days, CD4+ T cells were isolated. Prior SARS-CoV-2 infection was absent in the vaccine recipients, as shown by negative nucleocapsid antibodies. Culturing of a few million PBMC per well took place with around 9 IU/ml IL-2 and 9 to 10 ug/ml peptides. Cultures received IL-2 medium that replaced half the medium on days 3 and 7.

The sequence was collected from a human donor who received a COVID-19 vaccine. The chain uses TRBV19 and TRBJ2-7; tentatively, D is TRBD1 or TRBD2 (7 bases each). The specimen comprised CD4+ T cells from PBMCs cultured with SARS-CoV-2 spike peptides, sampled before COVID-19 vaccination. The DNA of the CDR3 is TGTGCCAGTAGTATTCGAGGGGGGGCAGGGGGGCCCTACGAGCAGTACTTC. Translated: CASSIRGGAGGPYEQYF.